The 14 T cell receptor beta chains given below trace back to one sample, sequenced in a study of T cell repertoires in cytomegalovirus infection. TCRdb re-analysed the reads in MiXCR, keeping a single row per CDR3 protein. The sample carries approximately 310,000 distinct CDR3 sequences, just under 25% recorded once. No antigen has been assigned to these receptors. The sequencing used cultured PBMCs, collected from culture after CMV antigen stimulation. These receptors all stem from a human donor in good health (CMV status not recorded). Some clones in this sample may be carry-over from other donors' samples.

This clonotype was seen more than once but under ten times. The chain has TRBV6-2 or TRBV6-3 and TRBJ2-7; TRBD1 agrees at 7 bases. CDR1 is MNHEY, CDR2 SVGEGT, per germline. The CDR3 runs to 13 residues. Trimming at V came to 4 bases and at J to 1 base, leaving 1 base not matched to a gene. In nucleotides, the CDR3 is TGTGCCAGCAGTTGGGACAGATCCTACGAGCAGTACGTC. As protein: CASSWDRSYEQYV.

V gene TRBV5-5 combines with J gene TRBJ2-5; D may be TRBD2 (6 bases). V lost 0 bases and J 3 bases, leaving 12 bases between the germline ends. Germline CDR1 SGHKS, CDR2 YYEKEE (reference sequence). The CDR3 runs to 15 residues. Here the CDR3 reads CASSLVGLFKETQYF. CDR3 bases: TGTGCCAGCAGCTTGGTTGGACTATTTAAAGAGACCCAGTACTTC.

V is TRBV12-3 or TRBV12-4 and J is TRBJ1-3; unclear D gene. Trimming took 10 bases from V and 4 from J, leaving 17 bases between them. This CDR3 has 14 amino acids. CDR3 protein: CATSPRTAGNTIYF. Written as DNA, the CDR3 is TGTGCCACCTCACCTCGGACGGCCGGAAACACCATATATTTT.

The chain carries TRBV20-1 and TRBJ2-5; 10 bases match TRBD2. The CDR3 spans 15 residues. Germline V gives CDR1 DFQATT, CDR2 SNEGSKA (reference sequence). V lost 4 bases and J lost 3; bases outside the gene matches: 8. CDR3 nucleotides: TGCAGTGCTACCTCGAGGAGCGGGAGGGAAGAGACCCAGTACTTC. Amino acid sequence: CSATSRSGREETQYF.

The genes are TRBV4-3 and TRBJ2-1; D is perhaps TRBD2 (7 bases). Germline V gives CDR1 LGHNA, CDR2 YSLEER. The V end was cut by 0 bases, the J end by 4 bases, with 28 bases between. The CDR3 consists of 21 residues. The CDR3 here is CASSQDPGHQGGANGYNEQFF. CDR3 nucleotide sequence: TGCGCCAGCAGCCAAGACCCCGGCCACCAAGGGGGGGCCAACGGATACAATGAGCAGTTCTTC.

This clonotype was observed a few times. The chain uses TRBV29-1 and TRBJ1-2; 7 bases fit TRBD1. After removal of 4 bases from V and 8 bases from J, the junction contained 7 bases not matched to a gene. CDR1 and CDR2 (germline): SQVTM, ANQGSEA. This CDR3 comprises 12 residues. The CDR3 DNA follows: TGCAGCGTTGTTAACAGGGGAGTAGGCTACACCTTC. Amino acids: CSVVNRGVGYTF.

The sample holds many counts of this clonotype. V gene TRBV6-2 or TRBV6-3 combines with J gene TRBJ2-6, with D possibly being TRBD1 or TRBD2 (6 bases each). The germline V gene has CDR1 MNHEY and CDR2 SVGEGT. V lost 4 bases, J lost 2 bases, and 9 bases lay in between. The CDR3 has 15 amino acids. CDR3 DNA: TGTGCCAGCAGTTCGAGGGGGGCTGGGGCCAACGTCCTGACTTTC. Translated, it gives CASSSRGAGANVLTF.

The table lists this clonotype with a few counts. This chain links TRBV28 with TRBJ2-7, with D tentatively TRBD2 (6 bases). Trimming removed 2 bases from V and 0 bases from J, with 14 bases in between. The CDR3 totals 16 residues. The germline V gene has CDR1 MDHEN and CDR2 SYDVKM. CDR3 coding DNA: TGTGCCAGCAGTTTAATAGGCGGGGCCAGCTCCTACGAGCAGTACTTC. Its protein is CASSLIGGASSYEQYF.

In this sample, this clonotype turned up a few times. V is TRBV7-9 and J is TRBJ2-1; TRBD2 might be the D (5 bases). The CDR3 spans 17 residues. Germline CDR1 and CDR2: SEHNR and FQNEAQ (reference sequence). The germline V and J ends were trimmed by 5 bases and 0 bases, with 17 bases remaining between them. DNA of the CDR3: TGTGCCAGCAGCCCCCATTTCCAGCGGAGCTCCTACAATGAGCAGTTCTTC. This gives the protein CASSPHFQRSSYNEQFF.

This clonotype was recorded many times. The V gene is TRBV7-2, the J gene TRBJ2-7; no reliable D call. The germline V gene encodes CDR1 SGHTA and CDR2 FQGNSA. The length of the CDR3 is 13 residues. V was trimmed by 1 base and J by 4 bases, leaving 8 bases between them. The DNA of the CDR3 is TGTGCCAGCAGCTTAGGGTCAGAATACGAGCAGTACGTC. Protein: CASSLGSEYEQYV.

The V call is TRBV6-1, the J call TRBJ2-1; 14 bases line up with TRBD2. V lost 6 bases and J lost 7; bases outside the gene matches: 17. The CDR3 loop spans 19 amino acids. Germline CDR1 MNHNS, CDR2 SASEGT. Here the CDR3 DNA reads TGTGCCAGCAGCCAAACAAGGAGGGGACTAGCGGGAGAAAAGAATGAGCAGTTCTTC. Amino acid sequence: CASSQTRRGLAGEKNEQFF.

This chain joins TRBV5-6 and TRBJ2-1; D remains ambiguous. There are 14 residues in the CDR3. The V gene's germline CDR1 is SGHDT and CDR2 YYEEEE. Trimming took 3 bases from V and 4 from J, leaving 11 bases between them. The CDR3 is CASSYEGIYNEQFF. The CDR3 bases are TGTGCCAGCAGCTACGAAGGGATTTACAATGAGCAGTTCTTC. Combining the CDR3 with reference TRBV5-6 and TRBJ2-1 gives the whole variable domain DAGVTQSPTHLIKTRGQQVTLRCSPKSGHDTVSWYQQALGQGPQFIFQYYEEEERQRGNFPDRFSGHQFPNYSSELNVNALLLGDSALYLCASSYEGIYNEQFFGPGTRLTVL.

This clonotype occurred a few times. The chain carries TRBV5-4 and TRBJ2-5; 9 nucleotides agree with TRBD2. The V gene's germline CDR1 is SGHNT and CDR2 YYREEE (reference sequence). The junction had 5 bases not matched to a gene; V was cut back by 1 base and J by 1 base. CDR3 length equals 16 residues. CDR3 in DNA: TGTGCCAGCAGCTTGACTCTAGCGGGACCCCAAGAGACCCAGTACTTC. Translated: CASSLTLAGPQETQYF. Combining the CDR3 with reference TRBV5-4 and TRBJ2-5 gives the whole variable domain ETGVTQSPTHLIKTRGQQVTLRCSSQSGHNTVSWYQQALGQGPQFIFQYYREEENGRGNFPPRFSGLQFPNYSSELNVNALELDDSALYLCASSLTLAGPQETQYFGPGTRLLVL.

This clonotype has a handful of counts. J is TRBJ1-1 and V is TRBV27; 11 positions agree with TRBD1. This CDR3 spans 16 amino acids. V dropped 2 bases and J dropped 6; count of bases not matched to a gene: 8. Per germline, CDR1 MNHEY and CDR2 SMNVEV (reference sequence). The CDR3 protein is CASSLTVGTGGPEAFF. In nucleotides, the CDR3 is TGTGCCAGCAGTTTAACGGTTGGGACAGGGGGACCTGAAGCTTTCTTT.